This entry describes one T cell receptor (beta chain). Primers included in the PCR were 60 Vbeta and 13 Jbeta primers. Sequencing was performed with immunoSEQ multiplex PCR; in TCRdb, only in-frame clones are kept and a portion is missing. The sample has about 98,000 clones; 75% to 85% are singletons. This sample is drawn from a study of cytomegalovirus exposure and HLA in healthy donors. This CDR3 is built from 16 residues. CDR1 and CDR2 from the germline V gene are MNHEY and SMNVEV (reference sequence). Trimming cost V 3 bases and J 0 bases, with 12 bases left between them. The sequence was collected from a man between 18 and 35 years old in good health and CMV-seropositive. The chain uses TRBV27 and TRBJ2-1; D gene uncertain. Sample: PBMCs. This chain's CDR3 is CASSFSAGDSYNEQFF. CDR3 sequence (DNA): TGTGCCAGCAGTTTTTCGGCAGGTGACTCCTACAATGAGCAGTTCTTC.